The rows below give T cell receptor beta chains drawn from one sample of a study of T-cell memory formation after mild COVID-19. MiXCR was run by TCRdb on the 5' RACE reads, yielding one entry per CDR3 protein. The top ten clones hold around 3.4% of a sample with 200,000 to 250,000 distinct CDR3 sequences, over 9.5% of them seen once. Material: PBMCs or a T cell subset sorted from them (not recorded which). The receptors come from a man aged 18 to 30 who had mild COVID-19 (a few samples of this study predate the infection). Cell type and time point are not known. CDR3s include the opening cysteine and the closing phenylalanine or tryptophan. D genes are given only for firm matches. Clone size is stated in some rows and not others, as once, few, many or a class when expanded.

D gene	J gene	V gene	clone size	CDR3 protein	CDR3 DNA
.	TRBJ2-1	TRBV4-1	.	CASSHYPQVDNEQFF	TGCGCCAGCAGCCATTATCCACAGGTGGACAATGAGCAGTTCTTC
.	TRBJ1-5	TRBV2	few	CASISEEAQPQHF	TGTGCCAGCATATCCGAGGAGGCTCAGCCCCAGCATTTT
TRBD1	TRBJ1-1	TRBV4-2	few	CASSQGGQGGKGTEAFF	TGTGCCAGCAGCCAAGGGGGACAGGGAGGTAAAGGCACTGAAGCTTTCTTT
TRBD2	TRBJ2-1	TRBV3-1	.	CASSQFTSGYNEQFF	TGTGCCAGCAGCCAGTTCACTAGCGGCTACAATGAGCAGTTCTTC
.	TRBJ1-6	TRBV5-1	few	CASSVKGASPLHF	TGCGCCAGCAGCGTAAAAGGGGCTTCACCCCTCCACTTT
.	TRBJ2-1	TRBV12-3/TRBV12-4	.	CASSPDAGEQFF	TGTGCCAGCAGTCCAGACGCCGGGGAGCAGTTCTTC
TRBD2	TRBJ2-5	TRBV9	.	CASSAGGAQETQYF	TGTGCCAGCAGCGCCGGGGGGGCCCAAGAGACCCAGTACTTC
.	TRBJ2-3	TRBV29-1	few	CSVHPGLSTDTQYF	TGCAGCGTCCATCCGGGACTCAGCACAGATACGCAGTATTTT
.	TRBJ2-7	TRBV7-3	few	CASSFLAGDEQYF	TGTGCCAGCAGCTTTCTGGCAGGGGACGAGCAGTACTTC
.	TRBJ2-2	TRBV2	few	CASSGTATGELFF	TGTGCCAGCAGCGGGACCGCCACCGGGGAGCTGTTTTTT
.	TRBJ1-4	TRBV18	.	CASSPLSRGERKLFF	TGTGCCAGCTCACCATTATCCAGGGGCGAAAGAAAACTGTTTTTT
TRBD2	TRBJ2-3	TRBV12-3/TRBV12-4	.	CASTPGTSRDTQYF	TGTGCCAGCACCCCCGGGACTAGTCGGGATACGCAGTATTTT
.	TRBJ2-3	TRBV20-1	.	CSAREWVLTDTQYF	TGCAGTGCTAGAGAGTGGGTCCTCACAGATACGCAGTATTTT
TRBD1	TRBJ2-3	TRBV5-1	medium-sized	CASSLMDRGTDTQYF	TGCGCCAGCAGCTTGATGGACAGGGGAACAGATACGCAGTATTTT
.	TRBJ2-7	TRBV29-1	many	CSVRGSYEQYF	TGCAGCGTACGGGGGTCCTACGAGCAGTACTTC
.	TRBJ1-6	TRBV6-2/TRBV6-3	few	CASSEGVFGSPLHF	TGTGCCAGCAGCGAGGGGGTATTTGGGTCACCCCTCCACTTT
.	TRBJ2-3	TRBV7-3	.	CASSWDPTDTQYF	TGTGCCAGCAGCTGGGATCCCACAGATACGCAGTATTTT
.	TRBJ2-5	TRBV29-1	.	CSVEPVETQYF	TGCAGCGTTGAACCGGTAGAGACCCAGTACTTC
.	TRBJ1-2	TRBV6-5	few	CASGSRTDYGYTF	TGTGCCAGCGGATCCAGGACAGACTATGGCTACACCTTC
TRBD2	TRBJ2-1	TRBV7-3	few	CASSFPGTRENEQFF	TGTGCCAGCAGCTTCCCGGGGACTAGGGAAAATGAGCAGTTCTTC
TRBD1	TRBJ1-1	TRBV5-5	many	CASSQNRQGGTEAFF	TGTGCCAGCAGCCAAAACCGACAGGGTGGCACTGAAGCTTTCTTT
TRBD2	TRBJ2-5	TRBV20-1	.	CSAGLAGGPGLETQYF	TGCAGTGCTGGACTAGCGGGGGGGCCTGGGTTAGAGACCCAGTACTTC
TRBD1	TRBJ2-7	TRBV29-1	.	CSVRKRDSSINEQYF	TGCAGCGTTCGAAAGAGGGACAGTTCGATCAACGAGCAGTACTTC
.	TRBJ1-2	TRBV2	.	CASSQGRTGYTF	TGTGCCAGCAGCCAGGGTAGAACTGGCTACACCTTC
TRBD1	TRBJ1-1	TRBV3-1	few	CASSPTGGAYGFF	TGTGCCAGCAGCCCGACAGGGGGCGCATACGGTTTCTTT
.	TRBJ2-3	TRBV3-1	few	CASSPSSGTDTQYF	TGTGCCAGCAGCCCCAGTTCTGGCACAGATACGCAGTATTTT
.	TRBJ1-2	TRBV29-1	few	CSVENDSDGYTF	TGCAGCGTTGAAAATGACAGCGATGGCTACACCTTC
.	TRBJ2-2	TRBV5-1	.	CASSLGLGINTGELFF	TGCGCCAGCAGCTTAGGCCTAGGAATTAACACCGGGGAGCTGTTTTTT
TRBD2	TRBJ2-3	TRBV7-2	few	CASSLAKTSADTQYF	TGTGCCAGCAGCTTAGCGAAGACTAGCGCAGATACGCAGTATTTT
.	TRBJ1-1	TRBV7-2	few	CASSPQPNTEAFF	TGTGCCAGCAGCCCGCAGCCGAACACTGAAGCTTTCTTT
.	TRBJ1-3	TRBV5-5	few	CASSLGAGEGGGNTIYF	TGTGCCAGCAGCTTGGGGGCCGGGGAAGGCGGTGGAAACACCATATATTTT
.	TRBJ1-1	TRBV5-1	few	CASILGDTEAFF	TGCGCCAGCATCTTGGGGGACACTGAAGCTTTCTTT